Reported below is one T cell receptor (beta chain). The table came from immunoSEQ multiplex PCR; TCRdb's copy has only in-frame clones and leaves some out. The table shows about 39,000 clones, with approximately 78% occurring only once. This specimen belongs to a study of blood T cell repertoires in COVID-19. The CDR3 covers 16 residues. The ends lost 5 bases at V and 3 bases at J; junction bases unmatched: 6. Germline CDR1 and CDR2: LNHDA and SQIVND (reference sequence). What was sequenced was peripheral blood. The TCR sequence derives from a human donor in a cohort sampled during active or convalescent COVID-19. The donor label of this sample is uncertain. The V gene is TRBV19, the J gene TRBJ2-3; 12 nucleotides align to TRBD2. The CDR3 DNA reads as TGTGCCAGTAGTCTCGGACTAGCGGGACTGACAGATACGCAGTATTTT. Its protein is CASSLGLAGLTDTQYF.